A single sample gave rise to the 12 T cell receptor beta chains below, sequenced in a study of T cell responses to AZD1222 COVID-19 vaccine. Generated by immunoSEQ multiplex PCR, the TCRdb table keeps only in-frame clones and is missing some. The repertoire holds over 100,000 clones, with about 87% as singletons. Sequencing used peripheral blood, obtained on day 0 of AZD1222 vaccination. These TCRs come from an adult in good health.

The V and J genes are TRBV28 and TRBJ1-5; D is ambiguous. Trimming cost V 3 bases and J 7 bases, with 10 bases left between them. The CDR3 sequence is 13 residues long. Germline loops: CDR1 MDHEN, CDR2 SYDVKM. In DNA, the CDR3 is TGTGCCAGCAGTTTGGGCATTATACAGCCCCAGCATTTT. Its translation is CASSLGIIQPQHF. The full variable domain, in which reference TRBV28 and TRBJ1-5 provide the parts outside the CDR3, is DVKVTQSSRYLVKRTGEKVFLECVQDMDHENMFWYRQDPGLGLRLIYFSYDVKMKEKGDIPEGYSVSREKKERFSLILESASTNQTSMYLCASSLGIIQPQHFGDGTRLSIL.

The chain carries TRBV13 and TRBJ2-7; tentative D call: TRBD1 (6 bases). This CDR3 spans 15 amino acids. In germline, CDR1 is PRHDT, CDR2 FYEKMQ (reference sequence). V was trimmed by 5 bases and J by 2 bases, leaving 16 bases between them. The CDR3 nucleotides are TGTGCCAGCAGCGTGGGACACCTGCCCCCCTACGAGCAGTACTTC. It yields the protein CASSVGHLPPYEQYF.

The chain is built from TRBV4-2 and TRBJ1-5; 10 positions match TRBD1. The CDR3 extends over 15 amino acids. J was trimmed by 6 bases and V by 5 bases; bases with no gene match: 7. Germline CDR1 LGHNA, CDR2 YNFKEQ. CDR3 nucleotide sequence: TGTGCCAGCAGCACGGGGACAGGGGTTCTTCAGCCCCAGCATTTT. This codes for CASSTGTGVLQPQHF.

V and J are TRBV19 and TRBJ2-1, with 7 bases fitting TRBD1. The CDR3 has 15 residues. With 10 bases clipped from V and 2 bases from J, the junction kept 11 bases outside the gene matches. CDR1 and CDR2 (germline): LNHDA, SQIVND (reference sequence). Written as DNA, the CDR3 is TGTGCCACCAAAACCCGGGACAGCCCCTACAATGAGCAGTTCTTC. Translating gives CATKTRDSPYNEQFF.

This clone was seen only once. V and J are TRBV29-1 and TRBJ1-2, with D possibly TRBD1 on 6 matching bases. Trimming took 0 bases from V and 8 from J, leaving 10 bases between them. Per germline, CDR1 SQVTM and CDR2 ANQGSEA. The CDR3 is made up of 12 amino acids. CDR3: CSVEEWGRGYTF. The CDR3 DNA follows: TGCAGCGTTGAAGAGTGGGGGCGAGGCTACACCTTC. The full variable domain, with the rest looked up from reference TRBV29-1 and TRBJ1-2, is SAVISQKPSRDICQRGTSLTIQCQVDSQVTMMFWYRQQPGQSLTLIATANQGSEATYESGFVIDKFPISRPNLTFSTLTVSNMSPEDSSIYLCSVEEWGRGYTFGSGTRLTVV.

This clone was seen a single time. The V gene is TRBV7-9, the J gene TRBJ2-7; 11 nucleotides line up with TRBD2. The CDR3 spans 17 residues. Unmatched junction bases numbered 13, after V lost 5 bases and J lost 4 bases. CDR1 is SEHNR and CDR2 is FQNEAQ in the germline V gene (reference sequence). The CDR3, as DNA: TGTGCCAGCAGCGAGAATAGCGGGGGGGCCATCTTGTACGAGCAGTACTTC. It translates to CASSENSGGAILYEQYF. The full variable domain, with the rest looked up from reference TRBV7-9 and TRBJ2-7, is DTGVSQNPRHKITKRGQNVTFRCDPISEHNRLYWYRQTLGQGPEFLTYFQNEAQLEKSRLLSDRFSAERPKGSFSTLEIQRTEQGDSAMYLCASSENSGGAILYEQYFGPGTRLTVT.

The rearrangement links TRBV15 to TRBJ2-1; TRBD2 matches at 9 bases. The CDR3 is 15 amino acids. J gave up 5 bases and V 1 base, and 3 bases lay outside the gene matches. CDR1 is LNHNV and CDR2 is YYDKDF in the germline V gene (reference sequence). The CDR3 DNA is TGTGCCACCAGCAGAGGGACTAGCGAAAACAATGAGCAGTTCTTC. This translates into CATSRGTSENNEQFF.

This CDR3 is CASSFGAGGGGKIDGYTF. The CDR3 nucleotides are TGCGCCAGCAGCTTCGGGGCCGGAGGTGGAGGGAAGATAGATGGCTACACCTTC. This chain connects TRBV5-1 to TRBJ1-2; perhaps TRBD1 as D (5 bases). Trimming took 2 bases from V and 6 from J, leaving 26 bases between them. The CDR3 length is 18 residues. From germline, CDR1 is SGHRS and CDR2 YFSETQ.

This sequence joins TRBV24-1 and TRBJ2-7; 10 positions agree with TRBD2. J was trimmed by 5 bases and V by 3 bases; bases with no gene match: 6. From germline, CDR1 is KGHDR and CDR2 SFDVKD. This CDR3 has 15 amino acids. The CDR3 nucleotides are TGTGCCACCAGTGATGCGACTAGCGGGTTCCACGAGCAGTACTTC. This codes for CATSDATSGFHEQYF.

The gene calls are TRBV5-1 and TRBJ1-2; a possible D gene is TRBD1 (6 bases). The CDR3 runs to 15 residues. Germline assignment: CDR1 SGHRS and CDR2 YFSETQ. Trimming removed 3 bases at V and 0 bases at J, with 12 bases between. The CDR3 nucleotides read TGCGCCAGCAGCTCATCCGGGACAACTAACTATGGCTACACCTTC. This codes for CASSSSGTTNYGYTF.

V usage is TRBV28 and J usage is TRBJ2-7, with 8 bases aligning to TRBD1. Per the germline V gene, CDR1 is MDHEN and CDR2 is SYDVKM. The CDR3 has 16 residues. The ends lost 6 bases at V and 5 bases at J; junction bases unmatched: 15. CDR3 bases: TGTGCCAGCAGGCCAAGAATAGGACAGGGAACAAACGAGCAGTACTTC. Protein sequence: CASRPRIGQGTNEQYF.

This clone has a handful of counts. J is TRBJ2-3 and V is TRBV6-5; 7 positions agree with TRBD2. J gave up 4 bases and V 6 bases, and 7 bases lay outside the gene matches. Per germline, CDR1 MNHEY and CDR2 SVGAGI. The CDR3 length is 14 residues. The CDR3, as DNA: TGTGCCAGCAGGATGGGGGGGGAGGCAGATACGCAGTATTTT. Translating it yields CASRMGGEADTQYF.